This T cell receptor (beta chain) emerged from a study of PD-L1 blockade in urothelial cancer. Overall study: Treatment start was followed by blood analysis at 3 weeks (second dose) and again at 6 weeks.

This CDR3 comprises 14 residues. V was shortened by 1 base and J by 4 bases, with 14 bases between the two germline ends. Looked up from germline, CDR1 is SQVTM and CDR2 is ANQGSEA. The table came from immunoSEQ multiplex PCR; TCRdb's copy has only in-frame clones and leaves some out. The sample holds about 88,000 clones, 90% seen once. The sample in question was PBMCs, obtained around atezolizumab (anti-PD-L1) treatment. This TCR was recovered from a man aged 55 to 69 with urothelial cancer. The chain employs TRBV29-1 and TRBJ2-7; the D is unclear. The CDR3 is CSVEVNGGSYEQYF. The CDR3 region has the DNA TGCAGCGTTGAAGTCAACGGCGGTTCTTACGAGCAGTACTTC.